This is a list of T cell receptor beta chains from one sample in a study of blood T cell repertoires in COVID-19. Using immunoSEQ multiplex PCR, the repertoire was profiled, and TCRdb retains in-frame clones only, with some absent. The table has around 14,000 clones, around 87% seen once. Sequencing used peripheral blood. The receptors stem from a human donor in a cohort sampled during active COVID-19. Each CDR3 is given with its conserved first and last residue. The order of the fields is J gene, D gene, CDR3 length, clone size, V gene, CDR3 DNA, CDR3 protein. The D gene is left open where the match is weak. Clone size is shown for a subset of rows, as once, few, many or a class of expanded clone.

TRBJ2-2,NA,16,NA,TRBV2,TGTGCCAGCAGTGACCCCGGGATTGCGAACACCGGGGAGCTGTTTTTT,CASSDPGIANTGELFF
TRBJ1-5,TRBD1,19,NA,TRBV16,TGTGCCAGCAGCCTCACATCCGGGACAGGCCAAGTTGGCAATCAGCCCCAGCATTTT,CASSLTSGTGQVGNQPQHF
TRBJ1-2,NA,14,NA,TRBV3-1/TRBV3-2,TGTGCCAGCAGCCAAGCACCAGGGTACTATGGCTACACCTTC,CASSQAPGYYGYTF
TRBJ2-5,TRBD1,16,NA,TRBV6-2/TRBV6-3,TGTGCCAGCAGTTACTGGCAGGGGGATTTCGGAGAGACCCAGTACTTC,CASSYWQGDFGETQYF
TRBJ2-1,TRBD1,14,NA,TRBV6-2/TRBV6-3,TGTGCCAGCAGTACCAGGACAGGGGGGGATGAGCAGTTCTTC,CASSTRTGGDEQFF
TRBJ1-2,NA,13,NA,TRBV3-1/TRBV3-2,TGTGCCAGCAGCCTCGGGCAGGGCTATGGCTACACCTTC,CASSLGQGYGYTF
TRBJ2-3,TRBD2,14,NA,TRBV5-1,TGCGCCAGCAGCCCGGGGGGGGACACAGATACGCAGTATTTT,CASSPGGDTDTQYF
TRBJ2-7,NA,14,NA,TRBV4-2,TGTGCCAGCAGCCAAGAGCGGAGCTCCTACGAGCAGTACTTC,CASSQERSSYEQYF
TRBJ1-2,TRBD1,14,NA,TRBV24-1,TGTGCCACCAGTGATTTAGGACAGGGAGATGGCTACACCTTC,CATSDLGQGDGYTF
TRBJ2-2,TRBD2,18,NA,TRBV24-1,TGTGCCACCAGTAATCTACTAGCGGGAGGGCCCAACACCGGGGAGCTGTTTTTT,CATSNLLAGGPNTGELFF
TRBJ1-2,NA,13,once,TRBV7-9,TGTGCCAGCAGCCAAGACATACCTGAAAGCTACACCTTC,CASSQDIPESYTF
TRBJ1-6,TRBD1,16,NA,TRBV3-1/TRBV3-2,TGTGCCAGCAGCCCCTGGGACAGGGGAAGTAATTCACCCCTCCACTTT,CASSPWDRGSNSPLHF
TRBJ2-5,NA,13,NA,TRBV28,TGTGCCAGCAGCCAGGGTAGGGGAGAGACCCAGTACTTC,CASSQGRGETQYF
TRBJ2-2,TRBD1,14,NA,TRBV20-1,TGCAGTGCTAGTTGGGGACAGGGGGCCGGGGAGCTGTTTTTT,CSASWGQGAGELFF
TRBJ2-2,NA,16,NA,TRBV9,TGTGCCAGCAGCCCCCGGGAGACTTCGAACACCGGGGAGCTGTTTTTT,CASSPRETSNTGELFF
TRBJ2-5,TRBD1,13,NA,TRBV6-2/TRBV6-3,TGTGCCAGCAGTCCAGGGGGCTGGGAGACCCAGTACTTC,CASSPGGWETQYF
TRBJ2-3,TRBD2,14,NA,TRBV6-2/TRBV6-3,TGTGCCAGCAGTCGTGGACTAGCCCCAGATACGCAGTATTTT,CASSRGLAPDTQYF
TRBJ1-3,NA,16,once,TRBV5-1,TGCGCCAGCAGCTTGGTGGGAGCATCCTCTGGAAACACCATATATTTT,CASSLVGASSGNTIYF
TRBJ1-5,TRBD1,13,few,TRBV12-3/TRBV12-4,TGTGCCAGCAGCGACAGGGCCAATCAGCCCCAGCATTTT,CASSDRANQPQHF
TRBJ1-1,NA,14,NA,TRBV15,TGTGCCACCAGCAGAGATCGGGTGAACACTGAAGCTTTCTTT,CATSRDRVNTEAFF
TRBJ1-5,TRBD1,15,few,TRBV28,TGTGCCAGCAGGCAAACAGGGGGCGTGAGTCAGCCCCAGCATTTT,CASRQTGGVSQPQHF
TRBJ2-3,TRBD2,15,NA,TRBV30,TGTGCCTGGAGTGGCTTAGCGGGAGTCGTAGATACGCAGTATTTT,CAWSGLAGVVDTQYF
TRBJ2-7,NA,16,NA,TRBV4-3,TGCGCCAGCAGCCAAGATCTTACGGTAGTTGGAGGGGAGCAGTACTTC,CASSQDLTVVGGEQYF
TRBJ1-6,NA,14,NA,TRBV25-1,TGTGCCAGCAGTGAGGGCACCACCCATTCACCCCTCCACTTT,CASSEGTTHSPLHF
TRBJ2-2,TRBD2,14,NA,TRBV19,TGTGCCAGTAGACCGACTAGCGGGACCGGGGAGCTGTTTTTT,CASRPTSGTGELFF
TRBJ2-5,TRBD2,17,NA,TRBV6-6,TGTGCCAGCAGTCAAACCTTCCAAGCGGGGGGCCAAGAGACCCAGTACTTC,CASSQTFQAGGQETQYF
TRBJ1-5,NA,13,NA,TRBV28,TGTGCCAGCACCCAATTTCAGGGCCAGCCCCAGCATTTT,CASTQFQGQPQHF
TRBJ2-7,NA,15,once,TRBV5-1,TGCGCCAGCAGCTTCGGGACAAGTGCGTCCTACGAGCAGTACTTC,CASSFGTSASYEQYF
TRBJ1-2,NA,12,NA,TRBV7-3,TGTGCCAGCAGCGCTGACAGCCTTGGCTACACCTTC,CASSADSLGYTF
TRBJ2-3,TRBD2,17,NA,TRBV10-2,TGCGCCAGCAGTGAGTCCAAGCTAGCGGGGGGGACAGATACGCAGTATTTT,CASSESKLAGGTDTQYF
TRBJ2-5,TRBD1,14,NA,TRBV19,TGTGCCAGTAGTACCGGGACAGACCAAGAGACCCAGTACTTC,CASSTGTDQETQYF
TRBJ2-5,TRBD2,15,NA,TRBV11-3,TGTGCCAGCAGCCAGGGGACTAGCGGGGCAGAGACCCAGTACTTC,CASSQGTSGAETQYF
TRBJ1-1,NA,14,NA,TRBV7-9,TGTGCCAGCAGACGCCTACAGGTGAACACTGAAGCTTTCTTT,CASRRLQVNTEAFF
TRBJ2-5,TRBD1,14,NA,TRBV19,TGTGCCAGTAGTCCTACAGGGGGCAAAGAGACCCAGTACTTC,CASSPTGGKETQYF
TRBJ2-3,TRBD2,17,NA,TRBV19,TGTGCCAGTAGGGCCAGGACTAGCGGGGGGTCCGCAGATACGCAGTATTTT,CASRARTSGGSADTQYF
TRBJ1-2,NA,11,NA,TRBV20-1,TGCAGTGTTGGTGGCCTCGGGGGCTACACCTTC,CSVGGLGGYTF
TRBJ1-4,NA,11,NA,TRBV20-1,TGCAGTGCTGGCCCCGGGGAAAAACTGTTTTTT,CSAGPGEKLFF
TRBJ2-1,NA,16,NA,TRBV2,TGTGCCAGCAGGGTTGGGGGAGGCCTCTCCTACAATGAGCAGTTCTTC,CASRVGGGLSYNEQFF
TRBJ1-1,TRBD1,14,NA,TRBV25-1,TGTGCCAGCGGAGAGGGACAGGGGGCCTCTGAAGCTTTCTTT,CASGEGQGASEAFF
TRBJ1-2,NA,12,NA,TRBV10-3,TGTGCCATCAGGGGGGGGGACTATGGCTACACCTTC,CAIRGGDYGYTF
TRBJ1-3,NA,16,few,TRBV9,TGTGCCAGCAGCCTCCTTTTGGGGGCTTCGGGAAACACCATATATTTT,CASSLLLGASGNTIYF
TRBJ1-2,TRBD1,15,NA,TRBV4-1,TGCGCCAGCAGCCACCAGGACAGGGGGTTTGGCGGCTACACCTTC,CASSHQDRGFGGYTF
TRBJ1-3,NA,14,NA,TRBV27,TGTGCCAGCAGCCATACAGGGCCTGGAAACACCATATATTTT,CASSHTGPGNTIYF
TRBJ2-2,NA,14,NA,TRBV25-1,TGTGCCAGCAGTGAATCGGGGGACCCACGGGCGCTGTTTTTT,CASSESGDPRALFF
TRBJ1-1,TRBD1,13,NA,TRBV29-1,TGCAGCGTTGTCGGGGCAGGGGGCACTGAAGCTTTCTTT,CSVVGAGGTEAFF
TRBJ1-2,NA,13,NA,TRBV6-5,TGTGCCAGCAGCCCAGAGGCTCTTCGAGGCTACACCTTC,CASSPEALRGYTF